This T cell receptor beta chain was found in a study of control samples from healthy donors and cancer patients (dated by TCRdb to about 2020). Libraries were built with the immunoSEQ multiplex PCR assay. The source is immuneACCESS, and TCRdb retained only in-frame sequences with V and J called. Part of the clones is not carried over; for the studies checked, unresolved V genes explain less than half of this, and the remainder is unexplained. The sample table lists about 150,000 clones, about 94% of them with a count of one. The top ten clonotypes cover around 5.4% of the sample. From cysteine to phenylalanine, the CDR3 is 15 amino acids long. Only the CDR3 portion is preserved as DNA: 45 bases, with reading frame beginning at the first base. The junction shows trimming of 2 bases on V and 0 bases on J, plus 11 bases between the germline ends. CDR1 SGHTA and CDR2 FQGNSA are derived from the germline V gene.

In regard to this clone: Its antigen target is currently unknown. No base-level quality is on record; no much larger clone is a single base apart.

The sample consisted of blood. This receptor chain uses TRBV7-2 and TRBJ2-7; TRBD1 is a possible D gene, resting on 6 matching bases. The sequence was collected from a man aged 35 to 55 in good health. Read as DNA, the sequence is TGTGCCAGCAGCTTATCCCGGACAGTCTCCTACGAGCAGTACTTC. Translation gives CASSLSRTVSYEQYF.